This TCR beta chain was obtained from a study of T-cell memory formation after mild COVID-19. Whole-study context: Largely, TCR clusters stayed within a single donor. Study observations and caveats: Prior to infection, memory already included some responding clones, suggesting cross-reactive memory joined.

The CDR3 consists of 17 residues. Per germline, CDR1 SEHNR and CDR2 FQNEAQ (reference sequence). Trimming removed 4 bases from V and 3 bases from J; junction bases left unmatched: 11. As to this clonotype: What it binds is not known.

One entry per CDR3 protein, called by TCRdb with MiXCR from the 5' RACE reads. The sample consists of 500,000 to 650,000 distinct CDR3 sequences, about a fifth of them appearing once. The sample comprised PBMCs or a T cell subset sorted from them (not recorded which). This receptor was identified in an adult woman who had mild COVID-19 (a few samples of this study predate the infection). Cell type and time point are not known. The chain is built from TRBV7-9 and TRBJ2-5; the match to TRBD2 covers 10 bases. This CDR3 reads CASSYTSGKINKETQYF. CDR3 nucleotide sequence: TGTGCCAGCAGCTATACTAGCGGGAAGATCAATAAAGAGACCCAGTACTTC.